Below are 24 T cell receptor beta chains sequenced from a single sample in a study of blood T cell repertoires in COVID-19. Measured with immunoSEQ multiplex PCR; TCRdb has only the in-frame clones, and not every one. The data show around 16,000 clones, with 86% seen just once and around half held by the top ten. Input material: peripheral blood. All receptors derive from a man aged 55-75 years with acute or convalescent COVID-19.

The chain recombines TRBV7-3 with TRBJ2-1; TRBD2 matches 7 bases. Germline-derived CDR1 and CDR2 are SGHTA and FQGTGA. This CDR3 spans 15 amino acids. Trimming cost V 3 bases and J 0 bases; bases outside gene matches: 2. The CDR3 nucleotides read TGTGCCAGCAGCTTTTCGGGGGGCTCCTACAATGAGCAGTTCTTC. It is translated as CASSFSGGSYNEQFF. The whole variable domain, remainder taken from reference TRBV7-3 and TRBJ2-1, is GAGVSQTPSNKVTEKGKYVELRCDPISGHTALYWYRQSLGQGPEFLIYFQGTGAADDSGLPNDRFFAVRPEGSVSTLKIQRTERGDSAVYLCASSFSGGSYNEQFFGPGTRLTVL.

This chain connects TRBV28 to TRBJ2-2; possible D gene TRBD2, 7 bases. The CDR3 extends over 15 amino acids. V was trimmed by 8 bases and J by 8 bases, leaving 21 bases between them. Germline CDR1 is MDHEN and CDR2 is SYDVKM. The CDR3 DNA reads as TGTGCCAGCCTCCCCGGGGGGCCCCCGCGGGGGGAGCTGTTTTTT. Translated, it gives CASLPGGPPRGELFF.

The genes are TRBV11-2 and TRBJ2-1, with 11 positions matching TRBD2. The CDR3 consists of 17 residues. Trimming at V came to 3 bases and at J to 7 bases, leaving 11 bases not matched to a gene. CDR1 SGHAT and CDR2 FQNNGV come from the germline V gene. CDR3 nucleotides: TGTGCCAGCAGCTTTGCCCTATCTAGCGGGAGGTGGAATGAGCAGTTCTTC. This codes for CASSFALSSGRWNEQFF.

V usage is TRBV28 and J usage is TRBJ1-6, with a weak D call TRBD1 (5 bases). V gave up 11 bases and J gave up 5 bases, with 13 bases separating them. The CDR3 has 13 amino acids. Germline V lookup: CDR1 MDHEN, CDR2 SYDVKM. The CDR3 DNA reads as TGTGCCTCGGGGGGGGGTAATAATTCACCCCTCCACTTT. It is translated as CASGGGNNSPLHF.

The chain uses TRBV7-3 and TRBJ2-6; 9 nucleotides agree with TRBD1. V gave up 5 bases and J gave up 0 bases; unmatched junction bases: 11. CDR3 length: 19 amino acids. CDR1 is SGHTA, CDR2 FQGTGA, per germline. The CDR3 loop reads CASSPKKQGALSGANVLTF. DNA for the CDR3: TGTGCCAGCAGCCCCAAAAAACAGGGGGCCCTCTCTGGGGCCAACGTCCTGACTTTC.

The chain employs TRBV7-3 and TRBJ2-5; 7 bases are a match to TRBD2. CDR3 size: 15 residues. Per the germline V gene, CDR1 is SGHTA and CDR2 is FQGTGA. V lost 2 bases to trimming and J lost 5 bases; unmatched junction nucleotides: 8. The CDR3 bases are TGTGCCAGCAGCTTATTTGCGGGAGTCGGGGAGACCCAGTACTTC. Translated: CASSLFAGVGETQYF.

The CDR3 DNA reads TGTGCCAGCAGCCCCGGACTAGCGGGGGTTGTCAGGCATGAGCAGTTCTTC. Amino acids: CASSPGLAGVVRHEQFF. The chain is built from TRBV4-2 and TRBJ2-1; the match to TRBD2 covers 13 bases. The germline gives CDR1 LGHNA, CDR2 YNFKEQ. The V and J ends lost 4 bases and 8 bases, in that order; junction bases with no gene match: 11. The CDR3 length is 17 residues.

The chain recombines TRBV5-1 with TRBJ1-3, with D unclear. The CDR3 spans 14 residues. Germline CDR1 SGHRS, CDR2 YFSETQ. The V end lost 6 bases, the J end lost 3 bases, and 13 bases lay between the germline ends. CDR3 residues: CASNAGTGGNTIYF. The CDR3 DNA sequence: TGCGCCAGCAACGCGGGAACGGGTGGAAACACCATATATTTT.

The chain combines TRBV4-2 with TRBJ2-1, with TRBD1 matching over 8 bases. Germline V gives CDR1 LGHNA, CDR2 YNFKEQ. V lost 4 bases, J lost 6 bases, and 17 bases stayed unmatched. The CDR3 spans 18 residues. The CDR3: CASSPLTGERAEGNEQFF. The CDR3, as DNA: TGTGCCAGCAGCCCGCTGACAGGGGAAAGGGCAGAGGGCAATGAGCAGTTCTTC.

The J gene is TRBJ1-1, the V gene TRBV9, with D possibly TRBD1 on 6 matching bases. V gave up 6 bases and J gave up 0 bases, with 15 bases separating them. From germline, CDR1 is SGDLS and CDR2 YYNGEE. This CDR3 has 15 amino acids. CDR3 sequence: CASTMGTSMNTEAFF. CDR3 DNA sequence: TGTGCCAGCACAATGGGGACAAGCATGAACACTGAAGCTTTCTTT.

The chain has TRBV7-3 and TRBJ2-3; 9 bases are shared with TRBD2. With 5 bases clipped from V and 0 bases from J, the junction kept 6 bases outside the gene matches. CDR3 length equals 16 residues. The germline V gene encodes CDR1 SGHTA and CDR2 FQGTGA. DNA for the CDR3: TGTGCCAGCAGCATCGTTAGCGGGAGTAGCACAGATACGCAGTATTTT. This sequence encodes CASSIVSGSSTDTQYF.

In this sample, this clone turned up once. V usage is TRBV5-6 and J usage is TRBJ1-2; D is possibly TRBD1 (6 bases). Germline values: CDR1 SGHDT, CDR2 YYEEEE. V lost 0 bases to trimming and J lost 4 bases, with 16 bases between them. The length of the CDR3 is 16 residues. The CDR3 loop is CASSLDPQGSGYGYTF. The DNA for the CDR3 is TGTGCCAGCAGCTTGGATCCACAGGGTTCAGGCTATGGCTACACCTTC.

V usage is TRBV5-1 and J usage is TRBJ2-1; D is undetermined. There are 15 residues in the CDR3. Per the germline V gene, CDR1 is SGHRS and CDR2 is YFSETQ. V dropped 2 bases and J dropped 2 bases, with 11 bases sitting between them. The CDR3 DNA is TGCGCCAGCAGCTTTACAGAAGACCCCTACAATGAGCAGTTCTTC. Protein sequence: CASSFTEDPYNEQFF.

The V and J genes are TRBV28 and TRBJ1-1, with D possibly being TRBD1 (5 bases). Trimming removed 8 bases at V and 6 bases at J, with 16 bases between. CDR1 and CDR2 from the germline V gene are MDHEN and SYDVKM. The CDR3 contains 13 residues. CDR3 in amino acids: CASRWTSLAEAFF. CDR3 sequence (DNA): TGTGCCAGCCGTTGGACATCATTGGCTGAAGCTTTCTTT.

The chain links TRBV19 to TRBJ2-7; 7 nucleotides match TRBD1. After removal of 1 base from V and 3 bases from J, the junction contained 9 bases not matched to a gene. Germline values: CDR1 LNHDA, CDR2 SQIVND (reference sequence). The CDR3 has 16 amino acids. DNA of the CDR3: TGTGCCAGTAGTATAGGGGCCGGGACAGCTGACTACGAGCAGTACTTC. This translates into CASSIGAGTADYEQYF.

This clone was observed a single time. This chain joins TRBV20-1 and TRBJ2-3; 11 bases fit TRBD1. In germline, CDR1 is DFQATT, CDR2 SNEGSKA (reference sequence). V was pared by 3 bases and J by 5 bases, with 7 bases of the junction left unmatched. The CDR3 has 15 amino acids. The CDR3 spells CSASVPGTGGDTQYF. CDR3 coding DNA: TGCAGTGCTAGTGTCCCCGGGACAGGGGGAGATACGCAGTATTTT.

V is TRBV9 and J is TRBJ2-1; D possibly corresponds to TRBD2 (5 bases). This CDR3 is 16 amino acids long. The germline V gene encodes CDR1 SGDLS and CDR2 YYNGEE. Trimming removed 0 bases from V and 8 bases from J, with 18 bases in between. DNA for the CDR3: TGTGCCAGCAGCGTAGAAGGTAGCACTAGTTCCCATGAGCAGTTCTTC. Translation: CASSVEGSTSSHEQFF.

The chain joins TRBV19 to TRBJ1-5, with 8 positions matching TRBD1. Germline trimming cut 6 bases from V and 3 bases from J; bases unmatched to any gene: 4. Looked up from germline, CDR1 is LNHDA and CDR2 is SQIVND (reference sequence). The CDR3 covers 14 residues. CDR3 sequence (DNA): TGTGCCAGTAGCGACAGGGGTGTCAATCAGCCCCAGCATTTT. Encoded protein: CASSDRGVNQPQHF.

This clone was detected once. The rearrangement links TRBV11-2 to TRBJ2-5; tentatively, D is TRBD2 (6 bases). The CDR3 loop spans 14 amino acids. Trimming removed 5 bases at V and 1 base at J, with 11 bases between. CDR1 and CDR2 (germline): SGHAT, FQNNGV. DNA for the CDR3: TGTGCCAGCAGCGTCGGGACTGTCCAAGAGACCCAGTACTTC. Protein: CASSVGTVQETQYF.

The chain uses TRBV28 and TRBJ2-7, with D possibly being TRBD1 (6 bases). The ends were cut back, 6 bases at V and 3 bases at J, with 24 bases in the middle. Germline CDR1 reads MDHEN; CDR2 reads SYDVKM. The CDR3 is made up of 17 amino acids. The CDR3: CASRPDWTGTRVYEQYF. CDR3 in DNA: TGTGCCAGCAGACCCGACTGGACCGGGACACGCGTCTACGAGCAGTACTTC.

The V gene is TRBV7-2, the J gene TRBJ1-2, with 8 bases lining up with TRBD1. The germline V gene encodes CDR1 SGHTA and CDR2 FQGNSA. V lost 3 bases and J lost 8; bases outside the gene matches: 23. This CDR3 has 19 amino acids. The DNA of the CDR3 is TGTGCCAGCAGCTTGAAGAGTGTGACAGGGGCTGTTGGGTTGGGGGGCTACACCTTC. Translation: CASSLKSVTGAVGLGGYTF.

This sequence joins TRBV7-3 and TRBJ2-2, with 8 bases identical to TRBD2. V shed 5 bases and J 5 bases; nucleotides not matched to a gene: 13. The CDR3 is 17 residues long. CDR1 is SGHTA and CDR2 is FQGTGA in the germline V gene. CDR3 sequence reads: CASSTRGGSPRTGELFF. In nucleotides, the CDR3 is TGTGCCAGCAGCACCCGGGGGGGGTCCCCCCGAACCGGGGAGCTGTTTTTT.

This clone was found a few times. In DNA, the CDR3 is TGTGCCAGCAACTTGGTCATGAACACTGAAGCTTTCTTT. It translates to CASNLVMNTEAFF. The rearrangement uses TRBV28 and TRBJ1-1; D is unclear. The V end lost 7 bases, the J end lost 0 bases, and 9 bases lay between the germline ends. In germline, CDR1 is MDHEN, CDR2 SYDVKM. The CDR3 has 13 amino acids.

V usage is TRBV7-2 and J usage is TRBJ2-5; D possibly corresponds to TRBD1 (6 bases). Germline CDR1 reads SGHTA; CDR2 reads FQGNSA. The V gene lost 3 bases and the J gene lost 1 base, with 12 bases spanning the gap. The CDR3 consists of 15 residues. CDR3 amino acids: CASSLMTGLQETQYF. The DNA for the CDR3 is TGTGCCAGCAGCTTGATGACAGGACTCCAAGAGACCCAGTACTTC.